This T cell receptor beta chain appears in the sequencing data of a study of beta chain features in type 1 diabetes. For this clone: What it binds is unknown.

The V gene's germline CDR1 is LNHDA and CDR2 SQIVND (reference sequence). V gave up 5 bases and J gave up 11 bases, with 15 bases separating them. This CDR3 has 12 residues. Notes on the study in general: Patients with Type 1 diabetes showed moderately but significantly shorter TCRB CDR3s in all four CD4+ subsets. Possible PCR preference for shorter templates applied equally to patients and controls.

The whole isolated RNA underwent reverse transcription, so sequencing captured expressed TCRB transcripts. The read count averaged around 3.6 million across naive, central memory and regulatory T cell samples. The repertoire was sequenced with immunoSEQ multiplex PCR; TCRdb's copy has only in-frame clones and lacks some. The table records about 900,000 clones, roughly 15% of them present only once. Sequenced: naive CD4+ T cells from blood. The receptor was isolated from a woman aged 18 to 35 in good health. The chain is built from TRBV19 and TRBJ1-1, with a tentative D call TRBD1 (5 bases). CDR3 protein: CASSFFEGMAFF. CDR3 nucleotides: TGTGCCAGTAGTTTTTTTGAGGGGATGGCTTTCTTT.